This T cell receptor (beta chain) was captured in a study of cytomegalovirus exposure and HLA in healthy donors. There are a few counts of this clone. Primers for the PCR totalled 60 Vbeta and 13 Jbeta. Assay used: immunoSEQ multiplex PCR; TCRdb lists only in-frame clones, some missing. The data contain around 120,000 clones, roughly 70% of them singletons. Germline loops: CDR1 SGHNT, CDR2 YENEEA. The CDR3 covers 14 residues. After removal of 5 bases from V and 7 bases from J, the junction contained 6 bases not matched to a gene. The chain joins TRBV11-3 to TRBJ2-7, with 12 bases that match TRBD1. Sequences were obtained from PBMCs. The clonotype originates from a woman in her forties in good health and CMV-seronegative. The CDR3 sequence: CASSRGQGAREQYF. The CDR3 DNA sequence: TGTGCCAGCAGCCGGGGACAGGGGGCGCGGGAGCAGTACTTC. The entire variable domain, with the rest obtained from reference TRBV11-3 and TRBJ2-7, is as follows: EAGVVQSPRYKIIEKKQPVAFWCNPISGHNTLYWYLQNLGQGPELLIRYENEEAVDDSQLPKDRFSAERLKGVDSTLKIQPAELGDSAVYLCASSRGQGAREQYFGPGTRLTVT.